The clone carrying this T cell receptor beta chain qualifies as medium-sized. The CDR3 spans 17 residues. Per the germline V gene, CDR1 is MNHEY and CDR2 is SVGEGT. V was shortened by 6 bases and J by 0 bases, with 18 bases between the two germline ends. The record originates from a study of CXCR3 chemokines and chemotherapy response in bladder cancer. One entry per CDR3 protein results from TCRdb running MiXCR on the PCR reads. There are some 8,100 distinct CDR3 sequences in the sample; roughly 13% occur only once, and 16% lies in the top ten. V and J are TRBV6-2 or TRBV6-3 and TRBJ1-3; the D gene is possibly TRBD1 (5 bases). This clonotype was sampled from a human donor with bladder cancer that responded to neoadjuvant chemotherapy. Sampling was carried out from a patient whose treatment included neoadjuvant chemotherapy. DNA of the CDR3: TGTGCCAGCAGCCGCGACACAGGCATCCTCTCTGGAAACACCATATATTTT. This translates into CASSRDTGILSGNTIYF.